Each of the 10 T cell receptor beta chains below was sequenced from the same sample in a study of T cell clonality in common variable immunodeficiency. The table came from immunoSEQ multiplex PCR; TCRdb's copy has only in-frame clones and leaves some out. Singletons are absent from the sample, which has roughly 60,000 clones. Specimen: peripheral blood mononuclear cells. These receptors came from a person between 18 and 75 years old in good health.

In this sample, this clone turned up many times. The missing CDR3 end, 3 residues past where the read stops, is filled in from the germline J gene. The chain recombines TRBV5-1 with TRBJ2-5, with D possibly TRBD1 on 6 matching bases. The germline gives CDR1 SGHRS, CDR2 YFSETQ. The CDR3 is made up of 14 amino acids. Trimming pared 0 bases from V and 2 bases from J, leaving 8 bases between. The CDR3 protein is CASSLAQGQETQYF. CDR3 DNA, as far as it was read: TGCGCCAGCAGCTTGGCCCAGGGGCAAGAGACC.

Ten or more counts support this clone. The read gets to within 3 residues of the CDR3 end, and the germline J gene fills in the rest. The chain joins TRBV30 to TRBJ1-1; TRBD1 matches at 7 bases. V lost 5 bases, J lost 0 bases, and 3 bases stayed unmatched. The CDR3 loop spans 13 amino acids. Germline assignment: CDR1 GTSNPN and CDR2 SVGIG (reference sequence). The CDR3 protein is CAWSGTVNTEAFF. The sequenced CDR3 bases are TGTGCCTGGTCCGGGACAGTGAACACTGAA. Looking up the rest from reference TRBV30 and TRBJ1-1 gives the full variable domain: SQTIHQWPATLVQPVGSPLSLECTVEGTSNPNLYWYRQAAGRGLQLLFYSVGIGQISSEVPQNLSASRPQDRQFILSSKKLLLSDSGFYLCAWSGTVNTEAFFGQGTRLTVV.

This clone occurred many times. The DNA ends 3 residues before the CDR3 does, and the rest of the CDR3 is filled in from the germline J gene. The chain carries TRBV5-1 and TRBJ1-2; D might be TRBD1 (6 bases). V lost 3 bases, J lost 3 bases, and 12 bases lay in between. Germline-derived CDR1 and CDR2 are SGHRS and YFSETQ. The CDR3 sequence is 14 residues long. The CDR3 sequence is CASSSQGLDYGYTF. Partial CDR3 DNA: TGCGCCAGCAGCTCGCAGGGGTTAGACTATGGC.

This clone was picked up many times. Coverage ceases 3 residues before the CDR3 finishes, and the germline J gene fills in the end. The chain combines TRBV7-9 with TRBJ2-7, with a possible D match to TRBD2 (6 bases). V was shortened by 6 bases and J by 5 bases, with 17 bases between the two germline ends. Germline CDR1 is SEHNR and CDR2 is FQNEAQ (reference sequence). CDR3 length: 14 residues. The sequenced CDR3 bases are TGTGCCAGCAGTTTTTGGCAGGGCGGGGACGAG. Its translation is CASSFWQGGDE. The whole CDR3 reads CASSFWQGGDEQYF.

This clone was found many times. Sequencing ends 3 residues short of the CDR3 end; the germline J gene provides the rest. J is TRBJ1-5 and V is TRBV7-2, with 9 bases that match TRBD1. V was clipped by 1 base and J by 4 bases; unmatched bases: 2. The CDR3 totals 15 residues. From germline, CDR1 is SGHTA and CDR2 FQGNSA. The part of the CDR3 DNA that was read is TGTGCCAGCAGCTTAGTAGGACAGGGGAATCAGCCC. It specifies CASSLVGQGNQP. The whole CDR3 reads CASSLVGQGNQPQHF.

This clone appeared many times. The read halts 3 residues ahead of the CDR3 end, with the missing end drawn from the germline J gene. The chain employs TRBV12-3 or TRBV12-4 and TRBJ2-1, with D perhaps TRBD1 (5 bases). With 5 bases removed from V and 5 bases from J, the gap between germline ends came to 10 bases. The CDR3 is made up of 13 amino acids. CDR3 in amino acids: CASSRDSNNEQFF. CDR3 bases read: TGTGCCAGCAGTCGTGACAGTAACAATGAG.

In this sample, this clone turned up many times. The read ends 3 residues shy of where the CDR3 ends; the end is completed using the germline J gene. This chain uses TRBV28 with TRBJ2-7, with a possible D match to TRBD2 (5 bases). This CDR3 spans 13 amino acids. The V end lost 3 bases, the J end lost 4 bases, and 10 bases lay between the germline ends. Looked up from germline, CDR1 is MDHEN and CDR2 is SYDVKM. CDR3 sequence: CASSFGQRYEQYF. CDR3 DNA, as far as it was read: TGTGCCAGCAGTTTTGGCCAGCGGTACGAG.

This clone was seen many times. The read gets to within 3 residues of the CDR3 end, and the germline J gene fills in the rest. V gene TRBV6-2 or TRBV6-3 combines with J gene TRBJ1-5; the match to TRBD1 covers 8 bases. Germline assignment: CDR1 MNHEY and CDR2 SVGEGT. V lost 5 bases and J lost 6; bases outside the gene matches: 3. CDR3 length: 13 residues. CDR3: CASSKGQGQPQHF. The CDR3 DNA, read in part, is TGTGCCAGCAGTAAAGGACAGGGTCAGCCC.

This clone was observed at least ten times. The read comes to an end 3 residues before the CDR3 does, leaving the germline J gene to fill in the end. The V gene is TRBV7-6, the J gene TRBJ2-2; 12 bases match TRBD1. Trimming removed 5 bases from V and 7 bases from J; junction bases left unmatched: 5. The V gene's germline CDR1 is SGHVS and CDR2 FNYEAQ. This CDR3 comprises 15 residues. The sequenced part of the CDR3 DNA is TGTGCCAGCAGCCCGGGACAGGGGGCTATCGGGGAG. This codes for CASSPGQGAIGE. The entire CDR3 protein is CASSPGQGAIGELFF.

This clone was observed at least ten times. The CDR3 protein is CAWTPSGRNYNEQFF. The covered CDR3 bases are TGTGCCTGGACCCCTAGCGGGAGAAACTACAATGAG. The chain has TRBV30 and TRBJ2-1; TRBD2 agrees at 10 bases. The sequence runs out 3 residues before the end of the CDR3; the remainder is reconstructed from the germline J gene. Germline V CDR1 and CDR2: GTSNPN, SVGIG (reference sequence). V lost 4 bases and J lost 3; bases outside the gene matches: 6. This CDR3 is built from 15 residues.